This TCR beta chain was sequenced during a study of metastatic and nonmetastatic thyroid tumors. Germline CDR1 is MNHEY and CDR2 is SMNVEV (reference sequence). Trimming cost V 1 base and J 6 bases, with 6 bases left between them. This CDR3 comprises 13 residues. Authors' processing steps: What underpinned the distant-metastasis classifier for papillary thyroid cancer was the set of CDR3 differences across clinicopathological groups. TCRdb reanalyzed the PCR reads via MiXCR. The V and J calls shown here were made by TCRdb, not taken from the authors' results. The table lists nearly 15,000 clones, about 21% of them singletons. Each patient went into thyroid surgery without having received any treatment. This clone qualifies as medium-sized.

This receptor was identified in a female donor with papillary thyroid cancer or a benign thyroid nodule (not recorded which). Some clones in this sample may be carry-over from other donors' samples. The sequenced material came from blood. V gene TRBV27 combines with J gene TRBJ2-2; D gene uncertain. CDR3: CASSLYEPGELFF. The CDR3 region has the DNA TGTGCCAGCAGTTTATACGAGCCCGGGGAGCTGTTTTTT.